This entry lists 17 T cell receptor beta chains sequenced from one sample in a study of blood T cell repertoires in COVID-19. TCRdb's table, derived via immunoSEQ multiplex PCR, lists solely in-frame clones and lacks some. This table has over 80,000 clones, 75% to 85% appearing once. Sequenced: peripheral blood. The receptors here all came from a woman older than 75 with active or convalescent COVID-19.

The gene calls are TRBV29-1 and TRBJ2-2; D is unresolved. The CDR3 sequence is 13 residues long. The germline V gene has CDR1 SQVTM and CDR2 ANQGSEA. The germline V and J ends were trimmed by 5 bases and 0 bases, with 7 bases remaining between them. Here the CDR3 DNA reads TGCAGCGTTCGGTCCCCGAACACCGGGGAGCTGTTTTTT. Translated, it gives CSVRSPNTGELFF.

V gene TRBV29-1 combines with J gene TRBJ2-7; 8 positions match TRBD1. Germline CDR1 reads SQVTM; CDR2 reads ANQGSEA. CDR3 size: 14 residues. V trimming: 8 bases; J trimming: 0 bases; junction bases outside the gene matches: 9. The CDR3 DNA is TGCAGCCCATACGGGGACAGGTTCTCCTACGAGCAGTACTTC. It encodes CSPYGDRFSYEQYF.

The J gene is TRBJ1-1, the V gene TRBV5-1, with 9 bases that match TRBD1. Germline values: CDR1 SGHRS, CDR2 YFSETQ. This CDR3 has 15 residues. The J segment lost 4 bases and the V segment lost 0 bases, leaving 4 bases of the junction unmatched. The CDR3 DNA sequence: TGCGCCAGCAGCTTGGGCGGGACAGGGATCACTGAAGCTTTCTTT. It specifies CASSLGGTGITEAFF. Complete variable domain (other parts from reference TRBV5-1 and TRBJ1-1): KAGVTQTPRYLIKTRGQQVTLSCSPISGHRSVSWYQQTPGQGLQFLFEYFSETQRNKGNFPGRFSGRQFSNSRSEMNVSTLELGDSALYLCASSLGGTGITEAFFGQGTRLTVV.

The V gene is TRBV4-1, the J gene TRBJ2-1; weak D call: TRBD2 (6 bases). CDR1 and CDR2 from the germline V gene are MGHRA and YSYEKL. V lost 0 bases, J lost 2 bases, and 8 bases lay in between. There are 15 residues in the CDR3. This chain's CDR3 is CASSQEAGPYNEQFF. DNA for the CDR3: TGCGCCAGCAGCCAAGAGGCGGGGCCCTACAATGAGCAGTTCTTC.

The rearrangement uses TRBV30 and TRBJ2-1; 9 nucleotides align to TRBD2. This CDR3 has 17 residues. With V trimmed by 2 bases and J by 4 bases, 12 bases remained unmatched. Germline V gene data show CDR1 as GTSNPN and CDR2 as SVGIG (reference sequence). CDR3 residues: CAWSYGGSSGKYNEQFF. In DNA, the CDR3 is TGTGCCTGGAGTTACGGGGGGTCTAGCGGGAAATACAATGAGCAGTTCTTC.

V usage is TRBV3-1 (or the pseudogene TRBV3-2) and J usage is TRBJ1-1; 10 nucleotides agree with TRBD1. CDR3 size: 19 residues. Looked up from germline, CDR1 is LGHDT and CDR2 is YNNKEL (reference sequence). The V segment lost 1 base and the J segment 1 base; nucleotides outside the gene matches: 12. CDR3 residues: CASSQVRYGTGEENTEAFF. CDR3 nucleotides: TGTGCCAGCAGCCAAGTCCGTTACGGGACAGGGGAGGAGAACACTGAAGCTTTCTTT.

The V gene is TRBV6-5, the J gene TRBJ2-4; 8 bases align to TRBD2. V was pared by 6 bases and J by 6 bases, with 7 bases of the junction left unmatched. The germline CDR1 and CDR2 sequences are MNHEY and SVGAGI. The length of the CDR3 is 14 residues. The CDR3 DNA reads TGTGCCAGCAGCTGGACTAGCTTTGCAAACATTCAGTACTTC. This translates into CASSWTSFANIQYF.

The CDR3 region has the DNA TGCAGCGTTAGAACCGGGGGGAGGAACACTGAAGCTTTCTTT. It encodes CSVRTGGRNTEAFF. The chain joins TRBV29-1 to TRBJ1-1, with D possibly TRBD1 on 5 matching bases. Germline V CDR1 and CDR2: SQVTM, ANQGSEA. Trimming pared 5 bases from V and 1 base from J, leaving 14 bases between. The CDR3 spans 14 residues.

The gene calls are TRBV6-5 and TRBJ2-1; 7 bases agree with TRBD1. The CDR3 spans 15 residues. The V gene's germline CDR1 is MNHEY and CDR2 SVGAGI. V was pared by 9 bases and J by 1 base, with 9 bases of the junction left unmatched. This CDR3 is CASRRGGSSYNEQFF. Written as DNA, the CDR3 is TGTGCCAGTAGAAGAGGGGGCAGTTCCTACAATGAGCAGTTCTTC.

This clone has just one count. For the CDR3, the DNA is TGTGCCAGCAGTGAAGTAGGTCGAAGGGGGGAAAAACTGTTTTTT. Its protein is CASSEVGRRGEKLFF. The rearrangement uses TRBV6-1 and TRBJ1-4; D perhaps matches TRBD1 (6 bases). The ends were cut back, 1 base at V and 8 bases at J, with 14 bases in the middle. Germline V gene data show CDR1 as MNHNS and CDR2 as SASEGT. The CDR3 has 15 amino acids.

The genes are TRBV9 and TRBJ1-2; D possibly corresponds to TRBD1 (6 bases). CDR3 size: 16 residues. Looked up from germline, CDR1 is SGDLS and CDR2 is YYNGEE. The germline V and J ends were trimmed by 0 bases and 6 bases, with 18 bases remaining between them. The CDR3 region is CASSVEWDTQVHGYTF. In nucleotides, the CDR3 is TGTGCCAGCAGCGTAGAATGGGACACTCAAGTGCATGGCTACACCTTC. The whole variable domain, filled in from reference TRBV9 and TRBJ1-2, reads DSGVTQTPKHLITATGQRVTLRCSPRSGDLSVYWYQQSLDQGLQFLIQYYNGEERAKGNILERFSAQQFPDLHSELNLSSLELGDSALYFCASSVEWDTQVHGYTFGSGTRLTVV.

The rearrangement joins TRBV19 to TRBJ2-6; 8 positions match TRBD1. CDR3 length: 18 amino acids. CDR1 is LNHDA, CDR2 SQIVND, per germline (reference sequence). After removal of 5 bases from V and 0 bases from J, the junction contained 9 bases not matched to a gene. DNA of the CDR3: TGTGCCAGTAGTGTCCCGACAGGGGTTACCTCTGGGGCCAACGTCCTGACTTTC. This sequence encodes CASSVPTGVTSGANVLTF.

A few counts support this clone. The chain uses TRBV5-1 and TRBJ1-2, with TRBD1 matching over 8 bases. There are 13 residues in the CDR3. V shed 9 bases, J shed 8 bases, and the junction held 12 bases outside the gene matches. From germline, CDR1 is SGHRS and CDR2 YFSETQ. This chain's CDR3 is CATSPQGARGYTF. The DNA of the CDR3 is TGCGCCACCTCCCCCCAGGGGGCGCGGGGCTACACCTTC.

The sample holds a few counts of this clone. The rearrangement links TRBV6-5 to TRBJ1-1, with unresolved D. Germline-derived CDR1 and CDR2 are MNHEY and SVGAGI. The CDR3 sequence is 13 residues long. The germline V and J ends were trimmed by 6 bases and 7 bases, with 15 bases remaining between them. CDR3: CASRDLSTGEAFF. CDR3 DNA sequence: TGTGCCAGCAGGGATCTGAGTACGGGTGAAGCTTTCTTT.

The chain employs TRBV7-9 and TRBJ1-1, with a tentative D call TRBD1 (5 bases). V was trimmed by 7 bases and J by 6 bases, leaving 21 bases between them. Germline V gene lookup returns CDR1 SEHNR and CDR2 FQNEAQ (reference sequence). The CDR3 has 15 residues. CDR3 nucleotide sequence: TGTGCCAGCACCCCACACTCGGGGGGGGACCCTGAAGCTTTCTTT. Translation: CASTPHSGGDPEAFF.

This chain uses TRBV9 with TRBJ2-1, with a weak D call TRBD2 (5 bases). The length of the CDR3 is 16 residues. Germline CDR1 SGDLS, CDR2 YYNGEE. V gave up 0 bases and J gave up 0 bases, with 10 bases separating them. The CDR3: CASSVGLRGSYNEQFF. The CDR3 nucleotides are TGTGCCAGCAGCGTAGGGTTACGGGGCTCCTACAATGAGCAGTTCTTC.

The V gene is TRBV5-1, the J gene TRBJ1-4; D is ambiguous. From germline, CDR1 is SGHRS and CDR2 YFSETQ. V lost 0 bases to trimming and J lost 7 bases, with 7 bases between them. CDR3 length: 13 amino acids. CDR3 nucleotide sequence: TGCGCCAGCAGCTTGGGGCTAGGTGAAAAACTGTTTTTT. This encodes CASSLGLGEKLFF.